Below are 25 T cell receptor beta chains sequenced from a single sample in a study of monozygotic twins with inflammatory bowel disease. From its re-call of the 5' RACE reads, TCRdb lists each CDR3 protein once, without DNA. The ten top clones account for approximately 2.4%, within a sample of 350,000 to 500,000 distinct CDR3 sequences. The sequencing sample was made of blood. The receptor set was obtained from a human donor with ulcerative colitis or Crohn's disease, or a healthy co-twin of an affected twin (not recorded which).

The CDR3 spells CASTEAGGNYGYTF. The V and J genes are TRBV27 and TRBJ1-2; TCRdb's D call of TRBD1 is untestable without DNA. This CDR3 comprises 14 residues. Germline V gene data show CDR1 as MNHEY and CDR2 as SMNVEV (reference sequence).

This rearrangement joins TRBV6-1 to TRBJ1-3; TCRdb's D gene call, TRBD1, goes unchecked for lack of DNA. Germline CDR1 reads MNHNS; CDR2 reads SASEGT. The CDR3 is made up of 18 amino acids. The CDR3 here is CASSERDRGTSSGNTIYF.

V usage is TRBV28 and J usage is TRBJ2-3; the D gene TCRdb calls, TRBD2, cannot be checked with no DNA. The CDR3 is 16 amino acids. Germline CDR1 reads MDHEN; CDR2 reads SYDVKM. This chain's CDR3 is CASSRGTSVTRDTQYF.

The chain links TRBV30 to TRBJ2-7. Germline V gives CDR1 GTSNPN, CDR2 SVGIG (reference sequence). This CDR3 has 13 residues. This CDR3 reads CAWSPSVSYEQYF.

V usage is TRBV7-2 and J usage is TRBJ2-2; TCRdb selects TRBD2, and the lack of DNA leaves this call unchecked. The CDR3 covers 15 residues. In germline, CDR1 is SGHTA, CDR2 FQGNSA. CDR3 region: CASSPSSGNTGELFF.

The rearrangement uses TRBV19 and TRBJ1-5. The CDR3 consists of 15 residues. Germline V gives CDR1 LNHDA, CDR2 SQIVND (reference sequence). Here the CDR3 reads CASSILAGSNQPQHF.

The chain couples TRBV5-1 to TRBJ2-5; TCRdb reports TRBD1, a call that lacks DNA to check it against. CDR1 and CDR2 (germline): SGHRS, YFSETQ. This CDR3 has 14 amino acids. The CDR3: CASSRGAGEETQYF.

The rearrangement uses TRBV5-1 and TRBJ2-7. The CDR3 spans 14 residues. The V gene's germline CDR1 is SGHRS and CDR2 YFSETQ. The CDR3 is CASSLSRGYYEQYF.

CDR3 sequence: CASQRTSSYNEQFF. J is TRBJ2-1 and V is TRBV4-1; TCRdb's D call of TRBD2 is untestable without DNA. This CDR3 is built from 14 residues. The germline V gene has CDR1 MGHRA and CDR2 YSYEKL.

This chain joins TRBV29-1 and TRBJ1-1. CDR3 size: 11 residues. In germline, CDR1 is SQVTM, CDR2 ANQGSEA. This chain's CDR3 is CSVVRNTEAFF. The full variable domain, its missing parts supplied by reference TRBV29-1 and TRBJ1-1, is SAVISQKPSRDICQRGTSLTIQCQVDSQVTMMFWYRQQPGQSLTLIATANQGSEATYESGFVIDKFPISRPNLTFSTLTVSNMSPEDSSIYLCSVVRNTEAFFGQGTRLTVV.

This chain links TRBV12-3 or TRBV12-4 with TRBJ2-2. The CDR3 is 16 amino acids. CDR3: CASSLAAFVGTGELFF.

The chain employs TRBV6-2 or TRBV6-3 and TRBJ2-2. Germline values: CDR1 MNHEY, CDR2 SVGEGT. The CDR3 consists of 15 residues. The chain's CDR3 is CASSPRASNTGELFF.

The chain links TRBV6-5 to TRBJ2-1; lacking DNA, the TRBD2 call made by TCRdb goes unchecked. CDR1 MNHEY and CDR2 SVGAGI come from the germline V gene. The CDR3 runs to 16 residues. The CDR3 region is CASSYSRGGGYNEQFF.

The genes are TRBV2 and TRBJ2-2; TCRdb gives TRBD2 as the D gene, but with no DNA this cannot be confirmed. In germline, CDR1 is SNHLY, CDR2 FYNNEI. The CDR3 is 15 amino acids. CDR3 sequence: CASRALAGDAGELFF.

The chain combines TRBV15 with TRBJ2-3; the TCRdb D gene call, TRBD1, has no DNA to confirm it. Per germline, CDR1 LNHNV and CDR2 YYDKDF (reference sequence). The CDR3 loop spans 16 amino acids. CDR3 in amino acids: CATSPEKGVPTDTQYF. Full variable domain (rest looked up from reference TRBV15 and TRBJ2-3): DAMVIQNPRYQVTQFGKPVTLSCSQTLNHNVMYWYQQKSSQAPKLLFHYYDKDFNNEADTPDNFQSRRPNTSFCFLDIRSPGLGDTAMYLCATSPEKGVPTDTQYFGPGTRLTVL.

The CDR3 here is CASSPATTGEQYF. The V call is TRBV7-2, the J call TRBJ2-7; the D call from TCRdb, TRBD2, cannot be confirmed without DNA. CDR1 and CDR2 from the germline V gene are SGHTA and FQGNSA. The length of the CDR3 is 13 residues.

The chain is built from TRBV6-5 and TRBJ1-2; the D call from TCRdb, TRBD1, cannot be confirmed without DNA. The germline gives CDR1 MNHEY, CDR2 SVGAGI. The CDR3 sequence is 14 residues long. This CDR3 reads CASSYRDSYYGYTF.

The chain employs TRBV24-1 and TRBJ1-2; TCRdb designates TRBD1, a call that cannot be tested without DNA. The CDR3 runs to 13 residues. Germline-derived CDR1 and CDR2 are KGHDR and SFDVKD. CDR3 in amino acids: CATSDPQGLGYTF.

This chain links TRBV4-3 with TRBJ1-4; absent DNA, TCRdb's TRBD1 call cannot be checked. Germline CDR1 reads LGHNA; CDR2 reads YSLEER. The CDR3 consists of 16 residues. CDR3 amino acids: CASSQGVGGLSEKLFF.

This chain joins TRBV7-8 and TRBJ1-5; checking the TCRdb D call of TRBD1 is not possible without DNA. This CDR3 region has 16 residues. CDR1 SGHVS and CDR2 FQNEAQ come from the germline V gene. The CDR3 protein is CASSYRTGLAYQPQHF.

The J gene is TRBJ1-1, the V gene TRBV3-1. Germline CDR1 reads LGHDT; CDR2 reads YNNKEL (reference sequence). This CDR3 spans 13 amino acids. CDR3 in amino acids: CASSHTVNTEAFF.

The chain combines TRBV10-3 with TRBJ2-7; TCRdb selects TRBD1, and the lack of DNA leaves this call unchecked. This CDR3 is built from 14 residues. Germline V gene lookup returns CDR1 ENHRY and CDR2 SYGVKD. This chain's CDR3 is CAIRGQQSSYEQYF.

CDR3 sequence reads: CASSRKAGTLNTEAFF. This chain connects TRBV7-6 to TRBJ1-1; TCRdb picks TRBD1, but there is no DNA to check that call. This CDR3 comprises 16 residues. CDR1 and CDR2 (germline): SGHVS, FNYEAQ.

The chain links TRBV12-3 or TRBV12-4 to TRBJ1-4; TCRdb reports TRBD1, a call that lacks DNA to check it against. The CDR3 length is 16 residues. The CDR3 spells CASSPYGQGLNEKLFF.

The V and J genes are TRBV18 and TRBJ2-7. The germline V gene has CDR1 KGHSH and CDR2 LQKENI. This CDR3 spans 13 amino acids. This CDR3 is CASSTDRSYEQYF.